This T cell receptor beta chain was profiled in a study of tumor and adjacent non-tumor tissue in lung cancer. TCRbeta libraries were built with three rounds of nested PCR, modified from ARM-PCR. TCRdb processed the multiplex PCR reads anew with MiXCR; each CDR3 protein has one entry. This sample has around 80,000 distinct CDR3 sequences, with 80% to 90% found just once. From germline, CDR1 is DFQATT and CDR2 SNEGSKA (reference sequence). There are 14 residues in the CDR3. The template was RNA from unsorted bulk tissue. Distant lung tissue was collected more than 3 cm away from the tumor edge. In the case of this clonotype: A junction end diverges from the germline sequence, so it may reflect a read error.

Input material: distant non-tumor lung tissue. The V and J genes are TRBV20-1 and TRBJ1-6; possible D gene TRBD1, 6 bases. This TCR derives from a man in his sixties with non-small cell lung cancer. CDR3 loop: CSARDGGAYSPHHF. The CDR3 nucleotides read TGCAGTGCTAGAGATGGGGGGGCCTATTCACCCCACCACTTT.